This T cell receptor beta chain derives from a study of siplizumab effects on memory and regulatory T cells (dated by TCRdb to about 2019). Background for the entire study: The effect of the anti-CD2 antibody siplizumab on alloreactive T-cell subsets was examined in allogeneic mixed lymphocyte reactions constructed from human PBMCs.

Sorted unstimulated T cells and proliferating T cells recovered from mixed lymphocyte reactions underwent TCRbeta CDR3 sequencing. Fresh whole blood from roughly nine HLA-typed healthy donors was used as the source from which PBMCs were isolated. This clone is a singleton in its sample. The antigen it recognizes is unknown. There are no base qualities to consult, and no much larger clone falls within one base. The junction shows trimming of 4 bases on V and 4 bases on J, plus 14 bases between the germline ends. From cysteine to phenylalanine, the CDR3 is 15 amino acids long. Only the CDR3 DNA stays, 45 bases, in frame from base 1. CDR1 SGHRS and CDR2 YFSETQ are derived from the germline V gene. Receptor libraries were prepared by the immunoSEQ multiplex PCR assay. Approximately 100,000 TCR templates per sample were assayed on the deep sequencing platform. Genomic DNA extracted from sorted T cells was used for TCRbeta CDR3 sequencing. The study's processing was this. The R programming language was used for clonal analysis of the TCRbeta CDR3 data. Unstimulated samples were compared with post-reaction CFSE-low samples to define alloreactive CD4+ and CD8+ clones. Alloreactive CD4+ clones were assigned to regulatory or non-regulatory origin by matching sequences to sorted unstimulated Treg and non-Treg repertoires. Entries here come from immuneACCESS through TCRdb and include only in-frame sequences with V and J called. Some clones fail to appear in such tables; in the studies checked, an unresolved V gene covers under half of the shortfall, and the cause of the remainder is unknown. For V, J and clone size, that table is used; D and trimming come from the DNA. The sample data list 110,000 or so clones, and about 93% of these were observed just once. The top ten hold about 0.34% of the sample.

What the research found in general, with its limitations: Because sequences below about 10^-5 frequency were poorly captured, only a minor fraction of alloreactive clones could be mapped to unstimulated subsets. Greater diversity appeared to be present in unstimulated naive T cells than in memory T cells, and a substantial contribution to the alloresponse seemed to be made by naive cells. Among mappable alloreactive CD4+ clones, the Treg-derived fraction averaged about 70% with siplizumab versus around 27% in control reactions. Whether proliferating Tregs from siplizumab cultures were suppressive was not functionally confirmed. Siplizumab significantly reduced the cumulative frequency of alloreactive sequences traceable to unstimulated CD4+ memory T cells. For roughly 80-97% of proliferating CD4+ or CD8+ clones, no naive or memory phenotype could be assigned.

The rearrangement combines TRBV5-1 with TRBJ1-4, with the identity of the D gene unclear. The TCR sequence derives from a human donor in good health. Sample: CD4+ T cells sorted from blood. The sequenced DNA is TGCGCCAGCAGCCTAAGGGCAGGTCGTAATGAAAAACTGTTTTTT. It encodes CASSLRAGRNEKLFF.